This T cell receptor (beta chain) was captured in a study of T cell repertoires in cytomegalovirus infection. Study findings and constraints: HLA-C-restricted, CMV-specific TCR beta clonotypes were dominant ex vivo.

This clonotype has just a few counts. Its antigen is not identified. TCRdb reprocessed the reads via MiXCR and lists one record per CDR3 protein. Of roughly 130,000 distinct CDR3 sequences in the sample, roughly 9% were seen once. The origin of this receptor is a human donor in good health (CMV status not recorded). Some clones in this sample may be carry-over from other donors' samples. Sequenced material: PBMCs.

The CDR3 is CASSLMGVGEQYF. The CDR3 coding sequence is TGTGCCAGCAGTTTAATGGGGGTAGGCGAGCAGTACTTC. This chain links TRBV27 with TRBJ2-7, with D possibly called TRBD1 or TRBD2 (5 bases each). Trimming left V 2 bases short and J 6 bases short, with 11 bases between. CDR1 is MNHEY and CDR2 is SMNVEV in the germline V gene (reference sequence). CDR3 size: 13 residues.